What follows are 14 T cell receptor beta chains derived from one specimen sequenced in a study of shared clonotypes between healthy human individuals. Measured with immunoSEQ multiplex PCR; TCRdb has only the in-frame clones, and not every one. The sample records over 2 million clones, around 95% being singletons. Sequencing input: naive CD4+ T cells sorted from blood. Subset reported: CD45RA+ positively selected. Receptors were obtained from a man between 18 and 29 years old in good health.

The rearrangement joins TRBV5-1 to TRBJ2-2; D not resolved. The CDR3 runs to 14 residues. The germline gives CDR1 SGHRS, CDR2 YFSETQ. The V end was cut by 5 bases, the J end by 2 bases, with 10 bases between. This CDR3 reads CASRSSFNTGELFF. The CDR3 DNA follows: TGCGCCAGCAGATCCTCTTTCAACACCGGGGAGCTGTTTTTT.

V is TRBV30 and J is TRBJ2-7, with no clear D. The germline V gene has CDR1 GTSNPN and CDR2 SVGIG (reference sequence). CDR3 length equals 14 residues. V was shortened by 0 bases and J by 6 bases, with 15 bases between the two germline ends. Here the CDR3 DNA reads TGTGCCTGGAGTGTTCTAGGATCTGTCTCCGAGCAGTACTTC. Translated: CAWSVLGSVSEQYF. Full variable domain (rest looked up from reference TRBV30 and TRBJ2-7): SQTIHQWPATLVQPVGSPLSLECTVEGTSNPNLYWYRQAAGRGLQLLFYSVGIGQISSEVPQNLSASRPQDRQFILSSKKLLLSDSGFYLCAWSVLGSVSEQYFGPGTRLTVT.

This clone showed up just once. V usage is TRBV6-6 and J usage is TRBJ1-4; D is undetermined. This CDR3 spans 14 amino acids. Trimming took 2 bases from V and 3 from J, leaving 7 bases between them. Germline lookup yields CDR1 MNHNY and CDR2 SVGAGI (reference sequence). CDR3 in DNA: TGTGCCAGCAGTTACAGGCCGGCTAATGAAAAACTGTTTTTT. This translates into CASSYRPANEKLFF.

The chain links TRBV7-8 to TRBJ2-7; 9 bases fit TRBD1. The germline V gene has CDR1 SGHVS and CDR2 FQNEAQ. The CDR3 is 15 residues long. The V segment lost 3 bases and the J segment 2 bases; nucleotides outside the gene matches: 5. CDR3 DNA: TGTGCCAGCAGCTTCAGGGACAGGGCAACCTACGAGCAGTACTTC. Its translation: CASSFRDRATYEQYF. Full variable domain (rest looked up from reference TRBV7-8 and TRBJ2-7): GAGVSQSPRYKVAKRGQDVALRCDPISGHVSLFWYQQALGQGPEFLTYFQNEAQLDKSGLPSDRFFAERPEGSVSTLKIQRTQQEDSAVYLCASSFRDRATYEQYFGPGTRLTVT.

The CDR3 DNA reads TGTGCCCGCGACGCGGGGGACCAAGAGACCCAGTACTTC. Translated, it gives CARDAGDQETQYF. The chain is built from TRBV2 and TRBJ2-5; 7 positions match TRBD2. Germline assignment: CDR1 SNHLY and CDR2 FYNNEI. CDR3 length: 13 residues. The V segment lost 11 bases and the J segment 0 bases; nucleotides outside the gene matches: 6.

V gene TRBV5-6 combines with J gene TRBJ2-2; D possibly uses TRBD1 or TRBD2 (7 bases each). Germline CDR1 is SGHDT and CDR2 is YYEEEE. The CDR3 has 16 amino acids. Trimming took 3 bases from V and 1 from J, leaving 13 bases between them. DNA of the CDR3: TGTGCCAGCAGCTCGACAGGGAGGGGGAACACCGGGGAGCTGTTTTTT. It yields the protein CASSSTGRGNTGELFF.

For this clone: The same CDR3 also results from other DNA sequences found in this sample. The genes are TRBV28 and TRBJ1-4; 7 bases match TRBD1. Germline lookup yields CDR1 MDHEN and CDR2 SYDVKM. Germline trimming cut 2 bases from V and 7 bases from J; bases unmatched to any gene: 4. The CDR3 is made up of 14 amino acids. CDR3: CASSLGQGVEKLFF. For the CDR3, the DNA is TGTGCCAGCAGTTTAGGGCAGGGGGTTGAAAAACTGTTTTTT.

This chain uses TRBV5-4 with TRBJ2-2; 7 nucleotides line up with TRBD1. CDR3 length equals 15 residues. The V segment lost 0 bases and the J segment 4 bases; nucleotides outside the gene matches: 3. Germline assignment: CDR1 SGHNT and CDR2 YYREEE (reference sequence). CDR3 in DNA: TGTGCCAGCAGCTTGGGGGCAGGGGGCACCGGGGAGCTGTTTTTT. It yields the protein CASSLGAGGTGELFF.

This clone has only one observation. This chain joins TRBV11-2 and TRBJ2-1; 10 bases agree with TRBD2. The CDR3 length is 17 residues. After removal of 2 bases from V and 2 bases from J, the junction contained 6 bases not matched to a gene. Looked up from germline, CDR1 is SGHAT and CDR2 is FQNNGV. CDR3 bases: TGTGCCAGCAGCTTAAGCGGCACTAGCGGGGCCTACAATGAGCAGTTCTTC. Translated: CASSLSGTSGAYNEQFF.

This chain uses TRBV27 with TRBJ1-5, with D possibly being TRBD1 (6 bases). The CDR3 length is 15 residues. V shed 6 bases and J shed 1 base, with 13 bases lying between them. Germline-derived CDR1 and CDR2 are MNHEY and SMNVEV (reference sequence). The CDR3 bases are TGTGCCAGCAGCATAGGGGGGAAAAGCAATCAGCCCCAGCATTTT. Encoded protein: CASSIGGKSNQPQHF.

The chain uses TRBV5-6 and TRBJ1-6, with 7 nucleotides matching TRBD1. Unmatched junction bases numbered 10, after V lost 0 bases and J lost 4 bases. Looked up from germline, CDR1 is SGHDT and CDR2 is YYEEEE. The CDR3 is made up of 18 amino acids. The CDR3 region has the DNA TGTGCCAGCAGCTTGGCGTCAGACAGGGTGAGGTATAATTCACCCCTCCACTTT. Protein: CASSLASDRVRYNSPLHF.

The V gene is TRBV28, the J gene TRBJ1-2, with 10 bases identical to TRBD1. Germline CDR1 and CDR2: MDHEN and SYDVKM. The length of the CDR3 is 15 residues. V lost 5 bases, J lost 6 bases, and 9 bases stayed unmatched. CDR3 DNA: TGTGCCAGCAGTCCGGGTGGGACAGGGGATAATGGCTACACCTTC. Translating it yields CASSPGGTGDNGYTF.

As for this clone: Other DNA sequences within the sample encode an identical CDR3. V and J are TRBV9 and TRBJ1-2; TRBD1 matches 8 bases. The CDR3 extends over 14 amino acids. Germline CDR1 reads SGDLS; CDR2 reads YYNGEE. Losses at the gene ends were 0 bases for V and 8 bases for J; bases not matched to a gene: 6. The DNA for the CDR3 is TGTGCCAGCAGCGTAGCGGACAGGGCGGTAGGCTACACCTTC. Its translation is CASSVADRAVGYTF.

The V gene is TRBV5-1, the J gene TRBJ2-5; TRBD1 or TRBD2 may be the D gene (5 bases each). This CDR3 spans 16 amino acids. Trimming removed 4 bases at V and 4 bases at J, with 20 bases between. Germline CDR1 reads SGHRS; CDR2 reads YFSETQ. CDR3 sequence: CASSITGTQDRETQYF. The DNA for the CDR3 is TGCGCCAGCAGCATAACCGGGACCCAGGATAGAGAGACCCAGTACTTC.